Below, 27 T cell receptor beta chains from the same sample are listed, as sequenced in a study of cytomegalovirus exposure and HLA in healthy donors. The PCR used 60 Vbeta and 13 Jbeta primers. Clones were read by immunoSEQ multiplex PCR, and TCRdb kept only the in-frame ones, dropping some. This table has 200,000 to 250,000 clones, 70% to 90% appearing once. Sequenced input: PBMCs. These receptors were taken from a girl aged 2 to 10 in good health and CMV-seronegative.

About this clone itself: One end of the junction varies from germline; a read error may be responsible. The chain employs TRBV7-9 and TRBJ1-3, with TRBD1 identical over 10 bases. Germline V gene data show CDR1 as SEHNR and CDR2 as FQNEAQ (reference sequence). This CDR3 is 16 amino acids long. CDR3 sequence reads: CSSSLPGQGPGNTIYF. In DNA form, the CDR3 reads TGTTCCAGCAGCTTACCGGGACAGGGGCCTGGAAACACCATATATTTT.

The chain has TRBV5-4 and TRBJ2-7; D possibly corresponds to TRBD2 (5 bases). The V gene lost 1 base and the J gene lost 6 bases, with 5 bases spanning the gap. CDR1 and CDR2 (germline): SGHNT, YYREEE (reference sequence). The CDR3 consists of 11 residues. CDR3 in DNA: TGTGCCAGCAGCTTGCGGGGCGAGCAGTACTTC. The encoded protein is CASSLRGEQYF.

The chain joins TRBV7-8 to TRBJ2-1; 10 nucleotides agree with TRBD2. Looked up from germline, CDR1 is SGHVS and CDR2 is FQNEAQ. The V and J ends lost 5 bases and 9 bases, in that order; junction bases with no gene match: 19. The CDR3 covers 18 residues. CDR3 residues: CASSPRGPGTSASREQFF. In nucleotides, the CDR3 is TGTGCCAGCAGCCCCCGAGGCCCCGGGACTAGCGCCAGTCGTGAGCAGTTCTTC.

V and J are TRBV6-1 and TRBJ2-2; TRBD1 matches at 10 bases. The CDR3 totals 16 residues. In germline, CDR1 is MNHNS, CDR2 SASEGT. V was clipped by 4 bases and J by 4 bases; unmatched bases: 6. The CDR3 sequence is CASSAKDRGATGELFF. CDR3 nucleotide sequence: TGTGCCAGCAGTGCCAAGGACAGGGGGGCCACCGGGGAGCTGTTTTTT.

The rearrangement links TRBV5-1 to TRBJ1-5; 8 bases fit TRBD1. The V segment lost 4 bases and the J segment 3 bases; nucleotides outside the gene matches: 6. Germline lookup yields CDR1 SGHRS and CDR2 YFSETQ. The CDR3 is made up of 15 amino acids. The CDR3, as DNA: TGCGCCAGCAGCCTAACAGGGGGATTCAATCAGCCCCAGCATTTT. It specifies CASSLTGGFNQPQHF.

This clone was recorded a few times. The J gene is TRBJ1-2, the V gene TRBV15; D ambiguous. With 5 bases removed from V and 4 bases from J, the gap between germline ends came to 11 bases. The CDR3 runs to 13 residues. Germline assignment: CDR1 LNHNV and CDR2 YYDKDF (reference sequence). The CDR3 nucleotides read TGTGCCACCAGCTCCATAGAGGTCTATGGCTACACCTTC. This sequence encodes CATSSIEVYGYTF.

V usage is TRBV2 and J usage is TRBJ1-2, with TRBD1 matching 7 bases. In germline, CDR1 is SNHLY, CDR2 FYNNEI. The CDR3 loop spans 15 amino acids. V gave up 4 bases and J gave up 2 bases; unmatched junction bases: 7. CDR3 in DNA: TGTGCCAGCAGTGGGACCCAGGGGGTGAACTATGGCTACACCTTC. As protein: CASSGTQGVNYGYTF.

The genes are TRBV10-3 and TRBJ2-7; 8 bases align to TRBD1. The germline V gene encodes CDR1 ENHRY and CDR2 SYGVKD. This CDR3 is 13 amino acids long. The J segment lost 3 bases and the V segment lost 10 bases, leaving 8 bases of the junction unmatched. The CDR3 is CATTGTGLYEQYF. CDR3 sequence (DNA): TGTGCCACCACCGGGACAGGCCTCTACGAGCAGTACTTC.

The chain recombines TRBV30 with TRBJ1-1; no reliable D call. V dropped 1 base and J dropped 0 bases, with 6 bases sitting between them. The germline V gene encodes CDR1 GTSNPN and CDR2 SVGIG (reference sequence). This CDR3 is built from 13 residues. Written as DNA, the CDR3 is TGTGCCTGGAGTGGGGCCCTGAACACTGAAGCTTTCTTT. Encoded protein: CAWSGALNTEAFF.

V usage is TRBV6-5 and J usage is TRBJ2-3, with 10 positions matching TRBD1. Germline V gene sequence: CDR1 MNHEY, CDR2 SVGAGI. The trim removed 6 bases at V and 2 bases at J, leaving 5 bases unmatched. This CDR3 comprises 15 residues. DNA for the CDR3: TGTGCCAGCAGCCCGGGACAGGGGACCACAGATACGCAGTATTTT. Encoded protein: CASSPGQGTTDTQYF.

The chain links TRBV7-9 to TRBJ1-1; no clear D gene. The CDR3 has 12 residues. Looked up from germline, CDR1 is SEHNR and CDR2 is FQNEAQ (reference sequence). The ends were cut back, 5 bases at V and 6 bases at J, with 10 bases in the middle. CDR3 nucleotides: TGTGCCAGCAGCCGGATAGGAGCTGAAGCTTTCTTT. It yields the protein CASSRIGAEAFF.

The CDR3: CASTDTGPSNEKLFF. CDR3 DNA: TGCGCCAGCACGGACACAGGGCCCTCTAATGAAAAACTGTTTTTT. This chain joins TRBV5-1 and TRBJ1-4, with a tentative D call TRBD1 (6 bases). The CDR3 consists of 15 residues. Trimming took off 6 bases at V and 3 bases at J, with 15 bases between the two ends. Germline V lookup: CDR1 SGHRS, CDR2 YFSETQ.

This clone was seen a single time. The chain links TRBV5-1 to TRBJ2-5, with 7 bases fitting TRBD1. Unmatched junction bases numbered 10, after V lost 3 bases and J lost 5 bases. The V gene's germline CDR1 is SGHRS and CDR2 YFSETQ. The CDR3 is made up of 15 amino acids. The DNA for the CDR3 is TGCGCCAGCAGCTCTCAACAGGGGCTTGCGGAGACCCAGTACTTC. As protein: CASSSQQGLAETQYF. The full variable domain, in which reference TRBV5-1 and TRBJ2-5 provide the parts outside the CDR3, is KAGVTQTPRYLIKTRGQQVTLSCSPISGHRSVSWYQQTPGQGLQFLFEYFSETQRNKGNFPGRFSGRQFSNSRSEMNVSTLELGDSALYLCASSSQQGLAETQYFGPGTRLLVL.

The V and J genes are TRBV6-1 and TRBJ2-7, with a weak D call TRBD2 (5 bases). Trimming took off 1 base at V and 7 bases at J, with 8 bases between the two ends. The CDR3 extends over 12 amino acids. Germline V gives CDR1 MNHNS, CDR2 SASEGT. CDR3 residues: CASSEGLLEQYF. The CDR3 DNA sequence: TGTGCCAGCAGTGAAGGACTATTAGAGCAGTACTTC.

The chain links TRBV19 to TRBJ1-1; D is possibly TRBD1 (5 bases). The CDR3 sequence is 12 residues long. The ends were cut back, 7 bases at V and 3 bases at J, with 9 bases in the middle. Per germline, CDR1 LNHDA and CDR2 SQIVND (reference sequence). The chain's CDR3 is CASKDSYTEAFF. The CDR3 DNA reads as TGTGCCAGTAAAGACAGCTACACTGAAGCTTTCTTT.

The chain joins TRBV27 to TRBJ2-7; 14 bases line up with TRBD2. The ends lost 8 bases at V and 4 bases at J; junction bases unmatched: 19. The germline V gene has CDR1 MNHEY and CDR2 SMNVEV (reference sequence). The CDR3 contains 19 residues. Here the CDR3 reads CASRGRESGTSGSGYEQYF. The DNA of the CDR3 is TGTGCCAGCCGCGGCCGAGAATCCGGGACTAGCGGGAGTGGGTACGAGCAGTACTTC.

This clone was recorded only once. One junction end disagrees with the germline gene, perhaps due to a read error. J is TRBJ2-7 and V is TRBV7-9; 10 nucleotides match TRBD2. Germline assignment: CDR1 SEHNR and CDR2 FQNEAQ (reference sequence). The CDR3 has 17 residues. CDR3 sequence: CSSSLENSGGFTYEQYF. CDR3 in DNA: TGTTCCAGCAGCTTAGAAAATAGCGGGGGGTTTACCTACGAGCAGTACTTC.

V and J are TRBV2 and TRBJ2-7; D might be TRBD1 (6 bases). The CDR3 consists of 13 residues. Trimming pared 6 bases from V and 2 bases from J, leaving 11 bases between. The germline gives CDR1 SNHLY, CDR2 FYNNEI. The chain's CDR3 is CASSRTAPYEQYF. The CDR3 nucleotides are TGTGCCAGCAGCCGGACAGCTCCCTACGAGCAGTACTTC.

V and J are TRBV7-9 and TRBJ1-2; D gene uncertain. V was shortened by 0 bases and J by 2 bases, with 16 bases between the two germline ends. The CDR3 loop spans 17 amino acids. Germline V CDR1 and CDR2: SEHNR, FQNEAQ (reference sequence). Here the CDR3 reads CASSLAHSGIGNYGYTF. The CDR3 DNA reads as TGTGCCAGCAGCTTAGCCCACTCGGGAATTGGGAACTATGGCTACACCTTC.

The genes are TRBV7-6 and TRBJ1-3; D possibly corresponds to TRBD1 (6 bases). CDR3 length: 15 amino acids. The V gene's germline CDR1 is SGHVS and CDR2 FNYEAQ. The ends were cut back, 1 base at V and 4 bases at J, with 11 bases in the middle. The CDR3 DNA sequence: TGTGCCAGCAGCTTAGTTCCGGACAGCGGAAACACCATATATTTT. Encoded protein: CASSLVPDSGNTIYF.

This clone was observed once. This chain links TRBV11-2 with TRBJ2-7; possible D gene TRBD2, 6 bases. This CDR3 spans 17 amino acids. Germline values: CDR1 SGHAT, CDR2 FQNNGV. V was trimmed by 4 bases and J by 4 bases, leaving 23 bases between them. CDR3 in DNA: TGTGCCAGCAGCTCCTATGGGCTAGCGACTAAGGATTACGAGCAGTACTTC. It encodes CASSSYGLATKDYEQYF. The full variable domain, completed using reference TRBV11-2 and TRBJ2-7, is EAGVAQSPRYKIIEKRQSVAFWCNPISGHATLYWYQQILGQGPKLLIQFQNNGVVDDSQLPKDRFSAERLKGVDSTLKIQPAKLEDSAVYLCASSSYGLATKDYEQYFGPGTRLTVT.

This clone was seen more than once but under ten times. The chain has TRBV6-6 and TRBJ1-2; TRBD1 matches at 7 bases. The germline V gene encodes CDR1 MNHNY and CDR2 SVGAGI (reference sequence). V trimming: 0 bases; J trimming: 8 bases; junction bases outside the gene matches: 6. This CDR3 comprises 14 residues. The CDR3, as DNA: TGTGCCAGCAGTTACTCGGGGGCAGGGGGAGGCTACACCTTC. Its translation is CASSYSGAGGGYTF.

In this sample, this clone turned up a few times. The chain joins TRBV5-4 to TRBJ2-7; TRBD1 might be the D (6 bases). The CDR3 spans 16 residues. CDR1 and CDR2 (germline): SGHNT, YYREEE (reference sequence). V was clipped by 4 bases and J by 0 bases, with 17 bases between them. CDR3 loop: CASSPSTGRNSYEQYF. The DNA for the CDR3 is TGTGCCAGCAGCCCCTCGACAGGAAGGAACTCCTACGAGCAGTACTTC.

J is TRBJ1-3 and V is TRBV7-9; D may be TRBD1 (5 bases). Germline V gene data show CDR1 as SEHNR and CDR2 as FQNEAQ (reference sequence). V was shortened by 7 bases and J by 2 bases, with 6 bases between the two germline ends. This CDR3 has 12 residues. The CDR3 nucleotides are TGTGCCAGCACGGGGGCTGGAAACACCATATATTTT. Translation: CASTGAGNTIYF.

The rearrangement links TRBV2 to TRBJ2-1; possibly TRBD2 for D (5 bases). The CDR3 totals 14 residues. Germline CDR1 reads SNHLY; CDR2 reads FYNNEI. Trimming shortened V by 8 bases and J by 1 base, and 12 bases separated the two germline ends. The CDR3 region has the DNA TGTGCCAGCGGAGTATCGGGATCCTACAATGAGCAGTTCTTC. Protein product: CASGVSGSYNEQFF. Looking up the rest from reference TRBV2 and TRBJ2-1 gives the full variable domain: EPEVTQTPSHQVTQMGQEVILRCVPISNHLYFYWYRQILGQKVEFLVSFYNNEISEKSEIFDDQFSVERPDGSNFTLKIRSTKLEDSAMYFCASGVSGSYNEQFFGPGTRLTVL.

The CDR3 coding sequence is TGTGCCACCAGCAGAGTGACAGGGGAAGCCTACGAGCAGTACTTC. Translating it yields CATSRVTGEAYEQYF. The rearrangement joins TRBV15 to TRBJ2-7, with 8 positions matching TRBD1. This CDR3 has 15 residues. Germline assignment: CDR1 LNHNV and CDR2 YYDKDF (reference sequence). The V segment lost 1 base and the J segment 2 bases; nucleotides outside the gene matches: 4.

The CDR3 sequence is CSVRRGPERTEAFF. CDR3 in DNA: TGCAGCGTGCGGAGGGGGCCCGAACGTACTGAAGCTTTCTTT. V and J are TRBV29-1 and TRBJ1-1; 7 bases fit TRBD1. From germline, CDR1 is SQVTM and CDR2 ANQGSEA. This CDR3 region has 14 residues. The V and J ends lost 6 bases and 5 bases, in that order; junction bases with no gene match: 12.